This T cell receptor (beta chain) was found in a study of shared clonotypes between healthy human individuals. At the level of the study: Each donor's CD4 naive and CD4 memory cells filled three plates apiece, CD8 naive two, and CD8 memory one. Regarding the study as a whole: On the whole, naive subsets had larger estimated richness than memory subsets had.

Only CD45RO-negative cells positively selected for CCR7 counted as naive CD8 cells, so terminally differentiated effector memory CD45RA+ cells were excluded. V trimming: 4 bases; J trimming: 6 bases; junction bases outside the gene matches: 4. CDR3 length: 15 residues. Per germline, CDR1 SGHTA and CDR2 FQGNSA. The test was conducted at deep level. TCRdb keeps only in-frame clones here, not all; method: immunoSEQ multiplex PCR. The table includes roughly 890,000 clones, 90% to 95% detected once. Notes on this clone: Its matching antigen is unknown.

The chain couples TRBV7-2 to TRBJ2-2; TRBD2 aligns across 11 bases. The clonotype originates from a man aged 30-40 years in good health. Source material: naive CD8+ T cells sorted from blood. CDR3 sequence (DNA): TGTGCCAGCAGCTCACTAGCGGGAGTCGCCGGGGAGCTGTTTTTT. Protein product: CASSSLAGVAGELFF. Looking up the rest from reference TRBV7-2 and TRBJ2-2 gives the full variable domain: GAGVSQSPSNKVTEKGKDVELRCDPISGHTALYWYRQSLGQGLEFLIYFQGNSAPDKSGLPSDRFSAERTGGSVSTLTIQRTQQEDSAVYLCASSSLAGVAGELFFGEGSRLTVL.